The clone carrying this T cell receptor beta chain appeared a single time. This record comes from a study of blood T cell repertoires in COVID-19. At the level of the study: The origin of the acute and convalescent COVID-19 samples was the United States, Italy and Spain. Sources were T cells, B-cell-depleted T cells, or PBMCs; the material itself was cDNA or gDNA.

Method: immunoSEQ multiplex PCR; TCRdb's copy keeps in-frame clones and lacks some. This table has hundreds of thousands of clones, 80% to 90% appearing once. After removal of 0 bases from V and 3 bases from J, the junction contained 8 bases not matched to a gene. The germline V gene encodes CDR1 MNHEY and CDR2 SVGAGI. CDR3 length equals 16 residues. This clonotype was obtained from a woman aged 40 to 49 with active or convalescent COVID-19. The sequencing input was peripheral blood. The chain employs TRBV6-5 and TRBJ2-7; 7 bases align to TRBD2. The CDR3: CASSYSLFRGDYEQYF. The CDR3 coding sequence is TGTGCCAGCAGTTACTCTTTATTCCGGGGGGACTACGAGCAGTACTTC.